The 6 T cell receptor beta chains presented below share a single source sample, sequenced in a study of cytomegalovirus exposure and HLA in healthy donors. With 60 Vbeta and 13 Jbeta primers, the PCR was carried out. This table comes from immunoSEQ multiplex PCR, and its TCRdb copy is limited to in-frame clones, with some not included. Counted here are about 300,000 clones, 86% occurring once; the ten biggest clones make up about 4%. The specimen sequenced was PBMCs. The receptors were sampled from a man aged 35-49 years in good health and CMV-seropositive.

The chain links TRBV7-2 to TRBJ2-5; D perhaps matches TRBD1 (5 bases). The germline V gene has CDR1 SGHTA and CDR2 FQGNSA. Trimming pared 5 bases from V and 0 bases from J, leaving 10 bases between. The CDR3 is 14 residues long. Here the CDR3 reads CASSRGSYQETQYF. The CDR3, as DNA: TGTGCCAGCAGCAGGGGATCGTACCAAGAGACCCAGTACTTC.

The chain uses TRBV5-6 and TRBJ2-7; no clear D. Looked up from germline, CDR1 is SGHDT and CDR2 is YYEEEE. V was trimmed by 4 bases and J by 0 bases, leaving 14 bases between them. The CDR3 contains 15 residues. CDR3 loop: CASSPPETLSYEQYF. The CDR3, as DNA: TGTGCCAGCAGCCCTCCTGAGACACTCTCCTACGAGCAGTACTTC.

CDR3 sequence: CASSSDRGRVTEAFF. In DNA, the CDR3 is TGTGCCAGCAGCTCAGACAGGGGGCGCGTGACTGAAGCTTTCTTT. This chain uses TRBV7-9 with TRBJ1-1, with 10 bases aligning to TRBD1. The ends lost 4 bases at V and 5 bases at J; junction bases unmatched: 7. Looked up from germline, CDR1 is SEHNR and CDR2 is FQNEAQ (reference sequence). The CDR3 loop spans 15 amino acids.

A word on this clone: The sample has other DNA sequences that encode this CDR3 too. This chain links TRBV14 with TRBJ2-3; 9 bases match TRBD2. The germline V gene encodes CDR1 SGHDN and CDR2 FVKESK. The CDR3 consists of 15 residues. V dropped 4 bases and J dropped 4; count of bases not matched to a gene: 6. This CDR3 is CASSPRGTSPDTQYF. The CDR3 nucleotides are TGTGCCAGCAGCCCCCGTGGGACTAGCCCAGATACGCAGTATTTT.

The chain couples TRBV5-1 to TRBJ2-1, with D unresolved. Germline CDR1 and CDR2: SGHRS and YFSETQ. This CDR3 has 14 amino acids. The ends were cut back, 1 base at V and 2 bases at J, with 7 bases in the middle. CDR3 region: CASSLSSPYNEQFF. In nucleotides, the CDR3 is TGCGCCAGCAGCTTGTCGTCCCCCTACAATGAGCAGTTCTTC. The entire variable domain, with the rest obtained from reference TRBV5-1 and TRBJ2-1, is as follows: KAGVTQTPRYLIKTRGQQVTLSCSPISGHRSVSWYQQTPGQGLQFLFEYFSETQRNKGNFPGRFSGRQFSNSRSEMNVSTLELGDSALYLCASSLSSPYNEQFFGPGTRLTVL.

This clone was seen once. The chain recombines TRBV11-1 with TRBJ2-7; TRBD2 matches 10 bases. The length of the CDR3 is 14 residues. V dropped 6 bases and J dropped 2; count of bases not matched to a gene: 4. The germline V gene has CDR1 SGHAT and CDR2 FQDESV (reference sequence). For the CDR3, the DNA is TGTGCCAGCAGGTGGACTAGCGGCCCCTACGAGCAGTACTTC. Translation gives CASRWTSGPYEQYF.